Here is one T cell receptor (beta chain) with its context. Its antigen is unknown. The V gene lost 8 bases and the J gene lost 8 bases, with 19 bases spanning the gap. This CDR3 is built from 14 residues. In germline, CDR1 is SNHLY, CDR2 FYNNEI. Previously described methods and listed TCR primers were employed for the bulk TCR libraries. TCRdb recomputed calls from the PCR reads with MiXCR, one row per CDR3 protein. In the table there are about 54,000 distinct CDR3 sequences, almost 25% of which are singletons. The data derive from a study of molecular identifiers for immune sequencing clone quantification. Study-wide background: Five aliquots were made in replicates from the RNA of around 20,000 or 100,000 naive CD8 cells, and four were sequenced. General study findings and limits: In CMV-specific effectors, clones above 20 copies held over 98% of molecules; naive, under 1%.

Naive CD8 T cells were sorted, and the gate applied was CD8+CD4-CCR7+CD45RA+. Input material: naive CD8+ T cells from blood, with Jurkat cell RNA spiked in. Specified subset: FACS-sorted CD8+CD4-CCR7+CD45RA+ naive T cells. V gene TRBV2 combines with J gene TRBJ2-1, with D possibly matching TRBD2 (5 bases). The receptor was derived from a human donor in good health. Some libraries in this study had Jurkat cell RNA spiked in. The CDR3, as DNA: TGTGCCAGCGCTGCCGGGGATTTGGGCGATGAGCAGTTCTTC. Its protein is CASAAGDLGDEQFF.